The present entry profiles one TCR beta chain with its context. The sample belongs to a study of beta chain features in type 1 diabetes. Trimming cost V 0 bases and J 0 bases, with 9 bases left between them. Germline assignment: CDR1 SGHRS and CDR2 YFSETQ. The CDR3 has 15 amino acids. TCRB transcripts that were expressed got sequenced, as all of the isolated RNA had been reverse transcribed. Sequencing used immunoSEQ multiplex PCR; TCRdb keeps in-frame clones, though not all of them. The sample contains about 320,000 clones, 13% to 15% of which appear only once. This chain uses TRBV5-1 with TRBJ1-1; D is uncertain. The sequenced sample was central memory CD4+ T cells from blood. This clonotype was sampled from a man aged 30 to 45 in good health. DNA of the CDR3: TGCGCCAGCAGCTTGGCCGGCGTCTTGAACACTGAAGCTTTCTTT. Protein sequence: CASSLAGVLNTEAFF. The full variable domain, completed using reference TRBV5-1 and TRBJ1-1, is KAGVTQTPRYLIKTRGQQVTLSCSPISGHRSVSWYQQTPGQGLQFLFEYFSETQRNKGNFPGRFSGRQFSNSRSEMNVSTLELGDSALYLCASSLAGVLNTEAFFGQGTRLTVV.